This record covers a single T cell receptor (beta chain). The CDR3 runs 16 residues. Trimming stripped 3 bases from V and 2 bases from J, with 14 bases between. Germline V gene sequence: CDR1 SGHAT, CDR2 FQDESV (reference sequence). The entry originates in a study of blood T cell repertoires in COVID-19. Study as a whole: Acute and convalescent COVID-19 samples came from the United States, Italy and Spain.

As processed by the authors: The authors estimated nucleated cell counts from reference gene primer amplification. TCRdb's copy holds only in-frame clones and misses some; the assay was immunoSEQ multiplex PCR. The D gene and trimming were derived from the DNA, and the V and J assignments and clone size from that table. In the table there are about 440,000 clones, about 92% of which are singletons. This rearrangement joins TRBV11-1 to TRBJ2-1; a weak D match, TRBD2 (6 bases). What was sequenced was PBMCs or T cells enriched from blood (not recorded which). The sequence derives from a man aged 18 to 29 who had recovered from COVID-19. CDR3 region: CASSFLGGAAYNEQFF. The CDR3 nucleotides are TGTGCCAGCAGCTTCCTCGGAGGGGCGGCCTACAATGAGCAGTTCTTC.